This record covers a single T cell receptor beta chain. The source of the sample is a study of blood T cell repertoires in COVID-19. Original methodology: For nucleated cells, counts were estimated from reference gene primer amplification. Measured with immunoSEQ multiplex PCR; TCRdb has only the in-frame clones, and not every one. V, J and clone size are taken as reported in that table, and D and trimming were inferred from the DNA itself. The sample includes about 45,000 clones, 89% of them seen just once. Germline V gives CDR1 KGHSH, CDR2 LQKENI. CDR3 length: 12 residues. Between the trimmed V and J ends, which lost 3 bases and 10 bases, there was a span of 12 bases.

This clonotype originated in a human donor in a cohort sampled during active COVID-19. The genes are TRBV18 and TRBJ1-2; no firm D call. The sequencing sample was made of peripheral blood. The DNA for the CDR3 is TGTGCCAGCTCACCCTGGCAGGCAAACTACACCTTC. Its translation: CASSPWQANYTF.